This T cell receptor beta chain was recovered during a study of cytomegalovirus exposure and HLA in healthy donors. Primers for the PCR totalled 60 Vbeta and 13 Jbeta. The data were produced by immunoSEQ multiplex PCR, yet TCRdb's version contains in-frame clones alone and is incomplete. The table includes fewer than 200,000 clones, roughly four fifths detected once. Germline V gives CDR1 SGHRS, CDR2 YFSETQ. V lost 0 bases, J lost 5 bases, and 1 base stayed unmatched. The CDR3 contains 15 residues. Turning to this clone: Its antigen is undetermined.

Findings of the study overall: Several of the most significant clusters appeared linked to common viral pathogens, based on a later analysis. The study listed 164 cytomegalovirus-associated TCR beta chains.

The receptor was derived from a female donor in good health and CMV-seronegative. The chain couples TRBV5-1 to TRBJ1-5; 11 nucleotides align to TRBD1. The sequenced sample consisted of PBMCs. The CDR3 nucleotides read TGCGCCAGCAGCTTGGGGACAGGGGGCTATCAGCCCCAGCATTTT. This translates into CASSLGTGGYQPQHF. Using reference TRBV5-1 and TRBJ1-5 for the parts outside the CDR3, the full variable domain is KAGVTQTPRYLIKTRGQQVTLSCSPISGHRSVSWYQQTPGQGLQFLFEYFSETQRNKGNFPGRFSGRQFSNSRSEMNVSTLELGDSALYLCASSLGTGGYQPQHFGDGTRLSIL.